A selection of T cell receptor beta chains follows, all from one sample in a study of blood T cell repertoires in COVID-19. The assay was immunoSEQ multiplex PCR, and TCRdb's table has in-frame clones only and misses some. The sample records about 140,000 clones, around 83% being singletons. Sequencing input: peripheral blood. The receptors come from a man aged 30 to 39 with COVID-19, enrolled during active disease. Each CDR3 is given with its conserved first and last residue. D genes are given only for firm matches. Only part of the rows carry a size: once, few, many, or a class if the clone is expanded.

v_call,d_call,clone_size,j_call,cdr3_aa,cdr3_nt
TRBV3-1/TRBV3-2,.,once,TRBJ1-3,CASSQETEGNTIYF,TGTGCCAGCAGCCAAGAGACAGAAGGAAACACCATATATTTT
TRBV2,.,.,TRBJ2-5,CASSLMGQQETQYF,TGTGCCAGCAGCCTCATGGGGCAGCAAGAGACCCAGTACTTC
TRBV5-1,TRBD2,.,TRBJ2-7,CASSSGTSGVEQYF,TGCGCCAGCAGCTCGGGGACTAGCGGGGTCGAGCAGTACTTC
TRBV5-6,.,.,TRBJ1-6,CASSLEESPLHF,TGTGCCAGCAGCTTGGAGGAGTCACCCCTCCACTTT
TRBV19,TRBD1,.,TRBJ1-2,CASSQTGGLVGYTF,TGTGCCAGTAGTCAAACAGGGGGCCTAGTCGGCTACACCTTC
TRBV19,TRBD2,.,TRBJ2-5,CASSTPGLRTQYF,TGTGCCAGTAGTACCCCGGGACTAAGAACCCAGTACTTC
TRBV10-3,TRBD1,.,TRBJ2-6,CAISRTGSPSGANVLTF,TGTGCCATCAGCAGGACAGGTAGTCCCTCTGGGGCCAACGTCCTGACTTTC
TRBV6-5,.,.,TRBJ1-1,CASRGGTEAFF,TGTGCCAGCAGAGGGGGCACTGAAGCTTTCTTT
TRBV30,.,.,TRBJ2-7,CAWTGSQLSNVEQYF,TGTGCCTGGACCGGATCACAGCTATCAAACGTAGAGCAGTACTTC
TRBV6-5,.,once,TRBJ1-2,CASSYSEQGISGYTF,TGTGCCAGCAGTTACTCGGAGCAGGGGATAAGTGGCTACACCTTC
TRBV28,TRBD1,.,TRBJ1-1,CASSRTRGRRTEAFF,TGTGCCAGCAGTCGCACCAGGGGGCGCAGGACTGAAGCTTTCTTT
TRBV11-2,.,once,TRBJ2-2,CASSFLRGSTGELFF,TGTGCCAGCAGCTTTCTTAGAGGGAGCACCGGGGAGCTGTTTTTT
TRBV6-2/TRBV6-3,TRBD1,.,TRBJ1-5,CASSLYRGLSNQPQHF,TGTGCCAGCAGCCTTTACAGGGGGCTGAGCAATCAGCCCCAGCATTTT
TRBV19,.,.,TRBJ2-2,CASSSPGELFF,TGTGCCAGTTCGAGCCCCGGGGAGCTGTTTTTT
TRBV28,.,.,TRBJ2-7,CASSLSGPYEQYF,TGTGCCAGCAGTTTGAGCGGGCCCTACGAGCAGTACTTC
TRBV30,.,many,TRBJ1-1,CAWAVGLNTEAFF,TGTGCCTGGGCGGTTGGGCTGAACACTGAAGCTTTCTTT
TRBV19,.,.,TRBJ2-2,CASSMPGTGELFF,TGTGCCAGTAGTATGCCGGGAACCGGGGAGCTGTTTTTT
TRBV2,.,few,TRBJ2-1,CASRTGLGHNEQFF,TGTGCCAGCAGAACGGGGTTGGGTCACAATGAGCAGTTCTTC
TRBV7-3,TRBD1,.,TRBJ2-7,CASSFGDSYEQYF,TGTGCCAGCAGCTTTGGGGACAGCTACGAGCAGTACTTC
TRBV5-1,TRBD2,.,TRBJ2-5,CASSFGSGRAGETQYF,TGCGCCAGCAGCTTCGGAAGCGGGAGGGCCGGAGAGACCCAGTACTTC
TRBV5-1,TRBD1,few,TRBJ2-5,CASSLRGLGPGETQYF,TGCGCCAGCAGCTTGAGGGGGCTAGGTCCCGGGGAGACCCAGTACTTC
TRBV11-2,.,.,TRBJ1-5,CASSPQGGNQPQHF,TGTGCCAGCAGCCCACAGGGTGGCAATCAGCCCCAGCATTTT
TRBV5-6,TRBD2,.,TRBJ2-7,CASSPRLAGRYEQYF,TGTGCCAGCAGCCCCAGACTAGCGGGACGCTACGAGCAGTACTTC
TRBV19,TRBD1,few,TRBJ2-1,CASSRTGNSNEQFF,TGTGCCAGTTCCAGGACAGGGAACTCTAATGAGCAGTTCTTC
TRBV19,TRBD1,few,TRBJ2-1,CASSLRDRGYNEQFF,TGTGCCAGTAGTCTCCGGGACAGGGGATACAATGAGCAGTTCTTC
TRBV29-1,TRBD1,.,TRBJ2-7,CSVEDPQGTTYEQYF,TGCAGCGTTGAAGATCCACAGGGGACCACCTACGAGCAGTACTTC
TRBV7-9,TRBD1,.,TRBJ2-7,CASSSSDRGFTYEQYF,TGTGCCAGCAGCTCGTCAGACAGGGGGTTCACCTACGAGCAGTACTTC
TRBV6-5,.,.,TRBJ1-5,CASTPRGGNQPQHF,TGTGCCAGCACCCCTCGCGGAGGCAATCAGCCCCAGCATTTT
TRBV6-6,TRBD1,.,TRBJ2-7,CASSPLHGTGGYEQYF,TGTGCCAGCAGTCCCCTCCACGGGACAGGGGGGTACGAGCAGTACTTC
TRBV15,.,.,TRBJ1-2,CATSRDSGPSGRGYTF,TGTGCCACCAGCAGAGATAGCGGCCCCTCCGGACGGGGCTACACCTTC
TRBV6-1,.,.,TRBJ2-3,CASSEGGGRRSTDTQYF,TGTGCCAGCAGTGAAGGAGGGGGACGGCGGAGCACAGATACGCAGTATTTT
TRBV5-1,TRBD1,.,TRBJ1-4,CASSPGEGRGREKLFF,TGCGCCAGCAGCCCCGGGGAGGGCAGGGGGCGTGAAAAACTGTTTTTT
TRBV6-2/TRBV6-3,.,.,TRBJ2-5,CASSYGVRTWGQETQYF,TGTGCCAGCAGTTACGGAGTGAGGACTTGGGGACAAGAGACCCAGTACTTC
TRBV7-9,TRBD2,.,TRBJ2-7,CASSTEGASGRSHEQYF,TGTGCCAGCAGCACCGAGGGGGCTAGCGGGAGGTCCCACGAGCAGTACTTC
TRBV5-6,TRBD1,few,TRBJ2-5,CASSLGTGGPPQETQYF,TGTGCCAGCAGCTTGGGGACAGGGGGGCCCCCGCAAGAGACCCAGTACTTC
TRBV7-9,TRBD2,.,TRBJ2-4,CASSFPRAGGENIQYF,TGTGCCAGCAGCTTCCCGAGGGCGGGGGGTGAGAACATTCAGTACTTC
TRBV7-9,.,.,TRBJ2-4,CASSLVDSVRNIQYF,TGTGCCAGCAGCTTAGTGGACTCAGTGAGAAACATTCAGTACTTC
TRBV7-2,TRBD1,.,TRBJ1-5,CASSRGGQGKPQHF,TGTGCCAGCAGCCGCGGGGGACAGGGAAAGCCCCAGCATTTT
TRBV4-2,TRBD2,.,TRBJ2-1,CASSLLAGDGDEQFF,TGTGCCAGCAGCCTACTAGCGGGAGACGGGGATGAGCAGTTCTTC
TRBV11-3,.,.,TRBJ2-1,CASSPSPKAVVHEQFF,TGTGCCAGCAGCCCCTCTCCCAAAGCGGTTGTCCATGAGCAGTTCTTC
TRBV27,TRBD1,.,TRBJ1-1,CASSDRDRGRGGAFF,TGTGCCAGCAGCGACCGGGACAGGGGGCGCGGAGGAGCTTTCTTT
TRBV11-2,.,.,TRBJ1-3,CASSRGSGGNTIYF,TGTGCCAGCAGCCGGGGGTCGGGGGGCAACACCATATATTTT